This entry concerns a single TCR beta chain. What it recognizes is unknown. The data were produced by immunoSEQ multiplex PCR, yet TCRdb's version contains in-frame clones alone and is incomplete. The sample shows 110,000 to 150,000 clones, 90% to 95% of them seen only once. Trimming stripped 0 bases from V and 9 bases from J, with 13 bases between. Germline values: CDR1 SGHRS, CDR2 YFSETQ. CDR3 length equals 13 residues. This entry belongs to a study of T cell responses to AZD1222 COVID-19 vaccine. As for the study in general: Pooling covered second doses at about 4 or about 12 weeks. The study's findings and limits: Regions 160-218 and 743-854 dominated among vaccine-associated CD4 TCRs spanning spike. In all cases, repertoires were sampled only after the peak T cell response.

Here the sequenced sample was peripheral blood, taken on day 0 of AZD1222 vaccination. This chain joins TRBV5-1 and TRBJ2-7, with D uncertain. The sequence was obtained from an adult in good health. CDR3 loop: CASSLAPATGQYF. The CDR3 region has the DNA TGCGCCAGCAGCTTGGCGCCAGCTACCGGGCAGTACTTC.